Following are 19 T cell receptor beta chains from one sample sequenced in a study of cytomegalovirus exposure and HLA in healthy donors. In the PCR, 60 Vbeta and 13 Jbeta primers were used. Repertoires were generated with immunoSEQ multiplex PCR, while TCRdb's copy carries only in-frame clones and drops some. The sample lists 150,000 to 200,000 clones, about four fifths occurring once. Sequencing input: PBMCs. The receptors shown here come from a young man in good health and CMV-seronegative.

This sequence joins TRBV19 and TRBJ1-5; TRBD1 is a possible D gene (5 bases). CDR1 LNHDA and CDR2 SQIVND come from the germline V gene (reference sequence). V was pared by 2 bases and J by 4 bases, with 15 bases between. The CDR3 length is 16 residues. CDR3 region: CASSIPGIVRNQPQHF. The CDR3 DNA is TGTGCCAGTAGTATACCAGGGATTGTCAGGAATCAGCCCCAGCATTTT.

On this clone: Mismatch with germline at one junction end may stem from a read error. The rearrangement uses TRBV7-9 and TRBJ2-1; 9 nucleotides match TRBD2. This CDR3 spans 15 amino acids. Germline V gene lookup returns CDR1 SEHNR and CDR2 FQNEAQ (reference sequence). CDR3 loop: CSSSAPGTSHNEQFF. The CDR3 nucleotides are TGTTCCAGCAGCGCGCCCGGGACTAGCCACAATGAGCAGTTCTTC.

The gene calls are TRBV4-1 and TRBJ1-2; 7 bases match TRBD1. Germline CDR1 MGHRA, CDR2 YSYEKL. The length of the CDR3 is 13 residues. V was pared by 3 bases and J by 8 bases, with 6 bases of the junction left unmatched. The CDR3 nucleotides are TGCGCCAGCAGCCAGGAGGGGGCCGGGGGCTACACCTTC. Translated: CASSQEGAGGYTF.

The genes are TRBV7-2 and TRBJ1-1; D uncertain. The germline gives CDR1 SGHTA, CDR2 FQGNSA. The V end was cut by 3 bases, the J end by 0 bases, with 11 bases between. There are 15 residues in the CDR3. CDR3: CASSFMALMNTEAFF. The DNA for the CDR3 is TGTGCCAGCAGCTTTATGGCCTTAATGAACACTGAAGCTTTCTTT.

The chain recombines TRBV9 with TRBJ2-5, with D possibly TRBD2 on 6 matching bases. V lost 4 bases and J 0 bases, leaving 16 bases between the germline ends. Germline-derived CDR1 and CDR2 are SGDLS and YYNGEE. CDR3 size: 16 residues. As DNA, the CDR3 is TGTGCCAGCAGCCCCCATGCCGGGGGACACCAAGAGACCCAGTACTTC. Its protein product is CASSPHAGGHQETQYF.

V and J are TRBV6-5 and TRBJ1-2; D not resolved. The CDR3 spans 15 residues. V was trimmed by 5 bases and J by 6 bases, leaving 19 bases between them. Germline loops: CDR1 MNHEY, CDR2 SVGAGI. This CDR3 is CASSPRSPVVDGYTF. CDR3 coding DNA: TGTGCCAGCAGTCCTCGGTCCCCGGTCGTGGATGGCTACACCTTC.

The chain has TRBV5-4 and TRBJ2-7, with D perhaps matching TRBD1 (6 bases). The CDR3 is made up of 13 amino acids. V lost 4 bases to trimming and J lost 3 bases, with 11 bases between them. Germline V lookup: CDR1 SGHNT, CDR2 YYREEE (reference sequence). CDR3 sequence reads: CASSPGQFYEQYF. Written as DNA, the CDR3 is TGTGCCAGCAGCCCCGGACAGTTCTACGAGCAGTACTTC.

The chain has TRBV10-3 and TRBJ1-2; 8 bases are shared with TRBD1. Germline-derived CDR1 and CDR2 are ENHRY and SYGVKD. The CDR3 runs to 15 residues. J gave up 1 base and V 4 bases, and 5 bases lay outside the gene matches. CDR3 residues: CAISATRGLNYGYTF. The CDR3 DNA is TGTGCCATCAGTGCAACCAGGGGGCTTAACTATGGCTACACCTTC.

In this sample, this clone turned up a few times. The chain carries TRBV9 and TRBJ2-5; 11 bases line up with TRBD2. Germline loops: CDR1 SGDLS, CDR2 YYNGEE. Unmatched junction bases numbered 11, after V lost 2 bases and J lost 5 bases. The CDR3 is made up of 17 amino acids. In DNA, the CDR3 is TGTGCCAGCAGCGTGGGGATAGCGGGGGGGCCAAGTGAGACCCAGTACTTC. Translated, it gives CASSVGIAGGPSETQYF.

This chain links TRBV9 with TRBJ1-2, with D possibly TRBD1 on 5 matching bases. The V and J ends lost 0 bases and 4 bases respectively, with 16 bases between them. The germline V gene has CDR1 SGDLS and CDR2 YYNGEE. The CDR3 sequence is 16 residues long. For the CDR3, the DNA is TGTGCCAGCAGCGTAGGGGGTAGACAGCTCTCCTATGGCTACACCTTC. Translation: CASSVGGRQLSYGYTF.

The chain carries TRBV4-3 and TRBJ1-2, with D uncertain. Trimming shortened V by 1 base and J by 0 bases, and 9 bases separated the two germline ends. Looked up from germline, CDR1 is LGHNA and CDR2 is YSLEER. The CDR3 has 15 amino acids. The CDR3, as DNA: TGCGCCAGCAGCCAAGCCAGGAAAGCTAACTATGGCTACACCTTC. It translates to CASSQARKANYGYTF.

The chain carries TRBV29-1 and TRBJ2-5; 7 nucleotides agree with TRBD2. The CDR3 is 11 residues long. Germline V lookup: CDR1 SQVTM, CDR2 ANQGSEA. Germline trimming cut 7 bases from V and 5 bases from J; bases unmatched to any gene: 4. The DNA of the CDR3 is TGCAGCGGGGGAGGGAGGGAGACCCAGTACTTC. This translates into CSGGGRETQYF.

The chain joins TRBV18 to TRBJ2-2; no clear D. The CDR3 runs 14 residues. The germline V gene has CDR1 KGHSH and CDR2 LQKENI. Deletions cut 3 bases from V and 3 bases from J, with 8 bases between. For the CDR3, the DNA is TGTGCCAGCTCACCGTCGCAGGACACCGGGGAGCTGTTTTTT. Amino acids: CASSPSQDTGELFF.

This rearrangement joins TRBV25-1 to TRBJ1-4; 7 bases map to TRBD1. Germline assignment: CDR1 MGHDK and CDR2 SYGVNS. The CDR3 is 13 residues long. Germline trimming cut 2 bases from V and 10 bases from J; bases unmatched to any gene: 4. The CDR3 nucleotides read TGTGCCAGCAGTGAAACAGGGGCGGCAAAACTGTTTTTT. Its translation is CASSETGAAKLFF.

The chain employs TRBV7-2 and TRBJ2-1; 12 positions agree with TRBD2. With 5 bases clipped from V and 7 bases from J, the junction kept 9 bases outside the gene matches. This CDR3 is built from 16 residues. CDR1 is SGHTA and CDR2 is FQGNSA in the germline V gene. CDR3 protein: CASSIRLAGESNEQFF. Here the CDR3 DNA reads TGTGCCAGCAGCATACGACTAGCGGGAGAGAGTAATGAGCAGTTCTTC.

The rearrangement links TRBV6-5 to TRBJ2-5; 10 bases are shared with TRBD1. The J call is uncertain, as TRBJ2-7 better fits the DNA end. Germline V gene lookup returns CDR1 MNHEY and CDR2 SVGAGI. CDR3 size: 15 residues. CDR3 residues: CAAASGQGVGGEQYF. The DNA of the CDR3 is TGTGCTGCCGCCAGTGGACAGGGGGTGGGGGGCGAGCAGTACTTC.

The gene calls are TRBV4-1 and TRBJ2-1, with TRBD2 matching over 10 bases. V trimming: 3 bases; J trimming: 0 bases; junction bases outside the gene matches: 14. Germline-derived CDR1 and CDR2 are MGHRA and YSYEKL. The CDR3 has 20 amino acids. The CDR3 coding sequence is TGCGCCAGCAGCCAGCGGGCGCACCGACTAGCGGGCGACTCCTACAATGAGCAGTTCTTC. Encoded protein: CASSQRAHRLAGDSYNEQFF.

This sequence joins TRBV11-3 and TRBJ2-1; TRBD2 matches at 15 bases. The germline V gene has CDR1 SGHNT and CDR2 YENEEA. The V and J ends lost 4 bases and 9 bases, in that order; junction bases with no gene match: 4. This CDR3 is 15 amino acids long. The CDR3 nucleotides read TGTGCCAGCAGCTCGGGACTAGCGGGAGGAGCTGAGCAGTTCTTC. Residues: CASSSGLAGGAEQFF.

V and J are TRBV25-1 and TRBJ2-3; 13 bases agree with TRBD2. The CDR3 spans 15 residues. With V trimmed by 5 bases and J by 5 bases, 4 bases remained unmatched. Germline V CDR1 and CDR2: MGHDK, SYGVNS. CDR3 DNA: TGTGCCAGCAGTTGGACTAGCGGGAGTAGAGATACGCAGTATTTT. Amino acid sequence: CASSWTSGSRDTQYF.